This T cell receptor (beta chain) is drawn from a study of CD8+CD57+ T cells in acquired aplastic anemia (dated by TCRdb to 2016 to 2018). In terms of the full investigation: DNA extracted from sorted CD4+ and CD8+ cells had a mean of about 3.3 ug, with a range of roughly 0.19 to 27.4 ug. CD8+CD57+ expansion was defined as frequency above the mean frequency observed in healthy subjects.

In the germline V gene, CDR1 corresponds to SGDLS and CDR2 to YYNGEE. The CDR3 sequence holds 14 residues, the cysteine and phenylalanine included. This entry keeps only the CDR3 DNA: 42 bases, framed from base 1. V was cut back by 4 bases and J by 0 bases, leaving a gap of 11 bases between them. Overall study results and their limits: Twenty-nine CD8+ CDR3 sequences were shared between patients and controls but appeared highly expressed in patients and within their immunodominant clones. Between patients and healthy controls, no significant difference in CD8+ Simpson's diversity was found (P=0.060).

Regarding this clonotype: Its antigen is not yet known. No quality values exist for individual bases; no much larger clone is one base distant.

Genomic DNA was used as template for profiling of TCR beta VDJ combinations and CDR3 sequences. An Illumina HiSeq 2000 was the platform used for TCR repertoire sequencing. Turning to the authors' computational methods: TRBV/TRBJ rearrangement plots, CDR3 size and DJ length profiles, and Simpson's diversity index were used to evaluate the repertoires. The most abundant DNA sequence in the deep sequencing data was defined as the immunodominant clone. CDR3 amino acid sequences were screened for sharing across subjects and were compared with published repertoires and the VDJdb database. Using fastp at Q25 and MiXCR, TCRdb reprocessed the public reads and kept productive beta chains. Under each unique CDR3 protein, matching rows form one entry showing the most common genes and DNA. Here the V and J calls rest on TCRdb's processing, not on the authors' analysis. The sample data list approximately 220,000 distinct CDR3 sequences, and roughly 45% of these were observed just once. The top ten clonotypes cover around 20% of the sample.

Expansion of CD8+CD57+ cells had been shown by flow cytometry in the patients chosen for sequencing. Every patient had severe acquired aplastic anemia, diagnosed using the International Study of Aplastic Anemia and Agranulocytosis and Camitta criteria. At the time blood was sampled, none of the patients had received any therapy. In the study, sorted CD4+ and CD8+ blood T cells from patients with severe aplastic anemia and from healthy subjects underwent deep sequencing of TCR repertoires. Patients were enrolled under clinicaltrials.gov protocols 00001620, 01623167, 00001397, 00071045, 00081523 and 00961064 in the USA. Ficoll-Paque density gradient centrifugation was used to isolate peripheral blood mononuclear cells. Before DNA was extracted, CD4+ and CD8+ T cells were sorted using either FACS or magnetic beads.

The chain is assembled from TRBV9 and TRBJ2-7, and possibly TRBD2, on 6 matching bases. The source is a human donor with aplastic anemia. The sample consisted of sorted CD4+, CD8+, or CD8+CD57+ T cells (not recorded which) from PBMCs. The nucleotide sequence is TGTGCCAGCAGCCGGGCGGGGAACTCCTACGAGCAGTACTTC. Its protein reads: CASSRAGNSYEQYF.